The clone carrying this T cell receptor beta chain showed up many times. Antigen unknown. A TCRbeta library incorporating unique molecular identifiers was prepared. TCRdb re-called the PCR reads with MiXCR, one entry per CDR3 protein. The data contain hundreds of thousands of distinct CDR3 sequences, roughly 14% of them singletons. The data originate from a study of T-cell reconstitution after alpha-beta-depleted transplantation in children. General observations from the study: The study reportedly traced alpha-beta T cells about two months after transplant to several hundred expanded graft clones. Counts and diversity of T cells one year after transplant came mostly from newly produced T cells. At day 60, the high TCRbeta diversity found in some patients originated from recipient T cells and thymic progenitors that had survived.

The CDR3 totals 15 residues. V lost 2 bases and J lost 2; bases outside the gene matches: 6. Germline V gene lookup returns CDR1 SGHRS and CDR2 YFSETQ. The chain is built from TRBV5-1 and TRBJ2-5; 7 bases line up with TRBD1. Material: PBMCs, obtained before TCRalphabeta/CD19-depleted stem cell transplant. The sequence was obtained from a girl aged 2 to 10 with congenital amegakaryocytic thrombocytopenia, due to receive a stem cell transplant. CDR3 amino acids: CASSFRGPGQETQYF. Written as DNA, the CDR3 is TGCGCCAGCAGCTTTAGGGGGCCCGGACAAGAGACCCAGTACTTC. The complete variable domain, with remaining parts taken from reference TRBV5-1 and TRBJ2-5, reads KAGVTQTPRYLIKTRGQQVTLSCSPISGHRSVSWYQQTPGQGLQFLFEYFSETQRNKGNFPGRFSGRQFSNSRSEMNVSTLELGDSALYLCASSFRGPGQETQYFGPGTRLLVL.